This is a list of T cell receptor beta chains from one sample in a study of blood T cell repertoires in COVID-19. Clones were read by immunoSEQ multiplex PCR, and TCRdb kept only the in-frame ones, dropping some. The table records fewer than 500,000 clones, roughly 90% of them present only once. Sequencing used PBMCs or T cells enriched from blood (not recorded which). The receptors were sampled from a woman younger than 45 with acute COVID-19. The CDR3 runs from the conserved cysteine through the conserved F or W. The order of the fields is J gene, V gene, D gene, clone size, CDR3 DNA, CDR3 protein. A D gene is named only where the DNA matches it firmly. Clone sizes are given selectively: once, few, many, or a class where the clone is expanded.

>TRBJ2-1|TRBV27|TRBD2|.
TGTGCTGCAGCAGCGGGGGGACCCTACAATGAGCAGTTCTTC
CAAAAGGPYNEQFF
>TRBJ2-1|TRBV5-1|TRBD2|.
TGCGCCAGCAGCCCCCGACTAGCGGGGTACAATGAGCAGTTCTTC
CASSPRLAGYNEQFF
>TRBJ2-3|TRBV7-3|TRBD1|.
TGTGCCAGCAGCCCCCGGGACAGGGCCGGTGCGCAGTATTTT
CASSPRDRAGAQYF
>TRBJ1-2|TRBV3-1/TRBV3-2|TRBD1|.
TGTGCCAGCAGCCAAGATGTAGGGACAGGGGGGTATGGCTACACCTTC
CASSQDVGTGGYGYTF
>TRBJ1-2|TRBV7-9|TRBD1|.
TGTGCCAGCAGCTTGGGACAGGGGGTCGGGTATGGCTACACCTTC
CASSLGQGVGYGYTF
>TRBJ1-1|TRBV5-8|TRBD1|once
TGTGCCAGCAGCAGGGACAGGGGACATGAAGCTTTCTTT
CASSRDRGHEAFF
>TRBJ1-5|TRBV29-1|.|.
TGCAGCGTTAGGCTCACCAGGGATAGCAATCAGCCCCAGCATTTT
CSVRLTRDSNQPQHF
>TRBJ1-5|TRBV3-1/TRBV3-2|.|.
TGTGCCAGCAGCCAAGGACAGAATCAGCCCCAGCATTTT
CASSQGQNQPQHF
>TRBJ2-2|TRBV2|.|.
TGTGCCAGCAGTGACGACAGGCCTGACACCGGGGAGCTGTTTTTT
CASSDDRPDTGELFF
>TRBJ2-2|TRBV11-2|.|.
TGTGCCAGCAGCTTGAGCCGAACCGGGGAGCTGTTTTTT
CASSLSRTGELFF
>TRBJ1-2|TRBV19|.|.
TGTGCCAGTAGTCCAAGGACAGCCAGAATATGGGGCTACACCTTC
CASSPRTARIWGYTF
>TRBJ2-3|TRBV5-1|TRBD2|.
TGCGCCAGCAGCTTTGACAGCGGGGGCCTTAGCACAGATACGCAGTATTTT
CASSFDSGGLSTDTQYF
>TRBJ2-7|TRBV11-2|.|.
TGTGCCAGCAGCTTAGAGGGGGCTGCGTCCTACGAGCAGTACTTC
CASSLEGAASYEQYF
>TRBJ2-7|TRBV5-1|TRBD1|.
TGCGCCAGCAGGAGGACAGGTCCCACCTACGAGCAGTACTTC
CASRRTGPTYEQYF
>TRBJ1-2|TRBV2|.|once
TGTGCCAGCACTGCCCGCGGGTTTTCGGATTATGGCTACACCTTC
CASTARGFSDYGYTF
>TRBJ2-1|TRBV5-1|TRBD2|.
TGCGCCAGCAGCTTGGGGCCGGGTCGGGCCCGGACTAGAGGCAATGAGCAGTTCTTC
CASSLGPGRARTRGNEQFF
>TRBJ1-2|TRBV6-5|.|.
TGTGCCAGCAGTTTCAGTCCCTCTAGGGGATATGGCTACACCTTC
CASSFSPSRGYGYTF
>TRBJ2-7|TRBV2|.|.
TGTGCCAGCAGTGAAGGCCCCAGGGCCCACGAGCAGTACTTC
CASSEGPRAHEQYF
>TRBJ2-1|TRBV30|TRBD2|.
TGTGCCTGGAGTCGGGGACTAGAGAATGAGCAGTTCTTC
CAWSRGLENEQFF
>TRBJ2-3|TRBV14|.|once
TGTGCCAGCAGCCAACTAGGGAGGACAGATACGCAGTATTTT
CASSQLGRTDTQYF
>TRBJ1-6|TRBV6-1|TRBD1|.
TGTGCCAGCAGTGAAAAGCTACAGGGGGCTCCGATACGTTCACCCCTCCACTTT
CASSEKLQGAPIRSPLHF
>TRBJ2-5|TRBV9|TRBD1|.
TGTGCCAGCAGCGTAGGGGGTGGACAGGGAAGACAAGAGACCCAGTACTTC
CASSVGGGQGRQETQYF
>TRBJ1-5|TRBV18|.|.
TGTGCCAGCTCACCACAGCAGCTGGGTGCGGATGGAGTGCCCCAGCATTTT
CASSPQQLGADGVPQHF
>TRBJ1-5|TRBV27|TRBD1|.
TGTGCCAGCAGTTTCAGGGGGGCACAGGGACGTCAGCCCCAGCATTTT
CASSFRGAQGRQPQHF
>TRBJ1-6|TRBV19|.|.
TGTGCCAGTAGAGAGGGTGTGGGATCCTATAATTCACCCCTCCACTTT
CASREGVGSYNSPLHF
>TRBJ2-7|TRBV5-1|.|.
TGCGCCAGCAGCTTTGGGGGCGTCGCCTCCTACGAGCAGTACTTC
CASSFGGVASYEQYF
>TRBJ1-5|TRBV28|TRBD1|.
TGTGCCAGCAGACAGACAGGGATTTCAAATAGCAATCAGCCCCAGCATTTT
CASRQTGISNSNQPQHF
>TRBJ1-2|TRBV27|.|.
TGTGCCAGCAGTTTTACCAACAGGGCTAACTATGGCTACACCTTC
CASSFTNRANYGYTF
>TRBJ2-2|TRBV11-2|.|.
TGTGCCAGCAGCTTTTGGGACCTCGCGGGGAAGCACACCGGGGAGCTGTTTTTT
CASSFWDLAGKHTGELFF
>TRBJ2-7|TRBV5-1|TRBD2|.
TGCGCCAGCAGCTTCCTAAGGCGGGGAGGGGCGAGCTCCTACGAGCAGTACTTC
CASSFLRRGGASSYEQYF
>TRBJ1-3|TRBV30|.|once
TGTGCCTGGAGCTTCGGAGGCATACTCGACTCTGGAAACACCATATATTTT
CAWSFGGILDSGNTIYF
>TRBJ2-3|TRBV3-1/TRBV3-2|TRBD1|.
TGTGCCAGCAGCCAACCGAACCGCTTGGGACAGGGGGTTGGCACAGATACGCAGTATTTT
CASSQPNRLGQGVGTDTQYF
>TRBJ2-2|TRBV5-1|.|.
TGCGCCAGCAGCCACACAGGGACGGACAACACCGGGGAGCTGTTTTTT
CASSHTGTDNTGELFF
>TRBJ1-3|TRBV30|.|once
TGTGCCTCGAATAAGGGGATTAGAAACACCATATATTTT
CASNKGIRNTIYF
>TRBJ2-7|TRBV23-1|.|.
TGCGCCAGCAGTCAATCTCTGGCAGGGGTAAGGTACGAGCAGTACTTC
CASSQSLAGVRYEQYF
>TRBJ1-2|TRBV30|TRBD1|.
TGTGCCTGGAGTGTACAGGGGTATGGCTACACCTTC
CAWSVQGYGYTF
>TRBJ1-5|TRBV6-2/TRBV6-3|TRBD1|.
TGTGCCAGCAGCTCATTATTAGGGACAGGAGGTTGGCAGCCCCAGCATTTT
CASSSLLGTGGWQPQHF
>TRBJ1-1|TRBV5-1|.|.
TGCGCCAGCAGCGAGCGGACGGCGAACACTGAAGCTTTCTTT
CASSERTANTEAFF
>TRBJ2-7|TRBV7-9|TRBD2|.
TGTGCCAGCAGCACGACTAGCGGGATAAGCTCCTACGAGCAGTACTTC
CASSTTSGISSYEQYF
>TRBJ1-4|TRBV10-2|.|.
TGCGCCAGCAGTGAGTCTGCACAGAGTAATGAAAAACTGTTTTTT
CASSESAQSNEKLFF
>TRBJ2-5|TRBV7-3|.|.
TGTGCCAGCAGCTTATTGCCCGGGGACCAAGAGACCCAGTACTTC
CASSLLPGDQETQYF
>TRBJ1-2|TRBV11-2|.|.
TGTGCCAGCAGCTTAGGGCGCGGCTATGGCTACACCTTC
CASSLGRGYGYTF
>TRBJ1-6|TRBV13|.|.
TGTGCCAGCAGCCTACGACAGCTGTATAATTCACCCCTCCACTTT
CASSLRQLYNSPLHF
>TRBJ1-4|TRBV18|TRBD1|.
TGTGCCAGCTCACCGGGACAGATAGAAAAACTGTTTTTT
CASSPGQIEKLFF
>TRBJ1-5|TRBV11-2|TRBD1|.
TGTGCCAGCAGCTTAACAGGGGATCAGCCCCAGCATTTT
CASSLTGDQPQHF
>TRBJ1-2|TRBV4-3|.|.
TGCGCCAGCAGCCAAGTTACAACGGGCGTGACAGCGTATGGCTACACCTTC
CASSQVTTGVTAYGYTF
>TRBJ1-2|TRBV2|.|.
TGTGCCAGCATCCGAACGACAGGCCCCTATGGCTACACCTTC
CASIRTTGPYGYTF
>TRBJ1-1|TRBV7-9|TRBD1|.
TGTGCCAGCAGCTCTCGGACAGGGGGCAAACGGATGAACACTGAAGCTTTCTTT
CASSSRTGGKRMNTEAFF
>TRBJ2-7|TRBV2|.|.
TGTGCCAGCACACCCCCGGACAGCTCCTACGAGCAGTACTTC
CASTPPDSSYEQYF
>TRBJ1-6|TRBV30|TRBD1|.
TGTGCCTGGAGTGTGCCCCCAAGGACCGTGACAGGGCTTAATTCACCCCTCCACTTT
CAWSVPPRTVTGLNSPLHF
>TRBJ1-2|TRBV29-1|TRBD1|.
TGCAGCGCCCAAGACAGGGCGGGAGGCTACACCTTC
CSAQDRAGGYTF
>TRBJ2-5|TRBV5-1|TRBD2|.
TGCGCCAGCACCCCGGGACTAGCGGCACAAGAGACCCAGTACTTC
CASTPGLAAQETQYF
>TRBJ2-5|TRBV6-5|.|.
TGTGCCAGCAGAACAGTCCAAGAGACCCAGTACTTC
CASRTVQETQYF